Reported below is one T cell receptor (beta chain). Germline values: CDR1 SGHTA, CDR2 FQGNSA. V lost 3 bases and J lost 4, with 9 bases in between. The CDR3 has 13 amino acids. Sequenced by immunoSEQ multiplex PCR; TCRdb stores in-frame clones only, minus some. The profile covers 140,000 to 150,000 clones, with 70% to 90% appearing a single time and less than 20% taken by the ten largest. The time point denotes: blood 4 weeks post-SBRT, at nephrectomy. Stated treatment: 15 Gy SBRT to primary tumor, nephrectomy 4 weeks later. This sample was included in a study of radiation and T cells in renal cell carcinoma.

This chain connects TRBV7-2 to TRBJ1-2; D is unresolved. Sequenced here: blood, sampled from a patient whose treatment included radiotherapy and nephrectomy. This TCR derives from a woman between 45 and 60 years old with renal cell carcinoma. The CDR3 loop reads CASSFGQVYGYTF. CDR3 DNA: TGTGCCAGCAGCTTTGGGCAGGTCTATGGCTACACCTTC.